Presented here are 31 T cell receptor beta chains from one specimen sequenced in a study of CD8+ T cells in alopecia areata. It was cDNA, reverse transcribed from extracted RNA, that served as the sequencing template. Method: immunoSEQ multiplex PCR; TCRdb's copy keeps in-frame clones and lacks some. The data contain 90,000 to 100,000 clones, around 45% of them singletons. The sequenced sample was CD4+ T cells sorted from blood. These receptors were collected from a human donor with alopecia areata.

The chain uses TRBV5-1 and TRBJ2-7, with D perhaps matching TRBD1 (5 bases). The CDR3 extends over 17 amino acids. Germline CDR1 is SGHRS and CDR2 is YFSETQ. V lost 1 base and J lost 5, with 22 bases in between. The CDR3 sequence: CASSLRQGRSLEDEQYF. In DNA, the CDR3 is TGCGCCAGCAGCTTGCGGCAGGGCCGTTCTCTCGAGGACGAGCAGTACTTC. Combining the CDR3 with reference TRBV5-1 and TRBJ2-7 gives the whole variable domain KAGVTQTPRYLIKTRGQQVTLSCSPISGHRSVSWYQQTPGQGLQFLFEYFSETQRNKGNFPGRFSGRQFSNSRSEMNVSTLELGDSALYLCASSLRQGRSLEDEQYFGPGTRLTVT.

The rearrangement joins TRBV30 to TRBJ2-6; TRBD1 agrees at 8 bases. Germline CDR1 is GTSNPN and CDR2 is SVGIG (reference sequence). CDR3 length: 18 amino acids. J was trimmed by 4 bases and V by 0 bases; bases with no gene match: 11. The CDR3 region is CAWSVLRTGKSGANVLTF. The CDR3 DNA reads TGTGCCTGGAGTGTACTGAGGACAGGGAAATCCGGGGCCAACGTCCTGACTTTC.

The chain is built from TRBV29-1 and TRBJ1-5; no clear D. The CDR3 has 13 residues. Trimming left V 1 base short and J 3 bases short, with 7 bases between. The germline V gene encodes CDR1 SQVTM and CDR2 ANQGSEA. The CDR3 coding sequence is TGCAGCGTTGAAGCAGATCCCAATCAGCCCCAGCATTTT. Amino acid sequence: CSVEADPNQPQHF.

The chain has TRBV11-2 and TRBJ1-2, with a weak D call TRBD1 (5 bases). Germline V gene lookup returns CDR1 SGHAT and CDR2 FQNNGV. V was clipped by 2 bases and J by 4 bases, with 14 bases between them. This CDR3 is built from 15 residues. The CDR3 region is CASSLRTGRAYGYTF. The DNA of the CDR3 is TGTGCCAGCAGCTTACGGACGGGACGTGCCTATGGCTACACCTTC.

This chain links TRBV30 with TRBJ2-7; TRBD2 is a possible D gene (5 bases). The V and J ends lost 1 base and 7 bases respectively, with 20 bases between them. The CDR3 is made up of 15 amino acids. Germline CDR1 and CDR2: GTSNPN and SVGIG (reference sequence). CDR3 protein: CAWSDLMRALREQYF. CDR3 nucleotides: TGTGCCTGGAGTGATCTAATGAGGGCCTTGAGGGAGCAGTACTTC.

Only one count was recorded for this clone. The chain has TRBV5-1 and TRBJ2-5; D perhaps matches TRBD1 (6 bases). Germline CDR1 and CDR2: SGHRS and YFSETQ. V lost 0 bases and J 5 bases, leaving 11 bases between the germline ends. The CDR3 spans 14 residues. CDR3 sequence reads: CASSLGDIGETQYF. For the CDR3, the DNA is TGCGCCAGCAGCTTGGGGGACATAGGCGAGACCCAGTACTTC. The full variable domain, with the rest looked up from reference TRBV5-1 and TRBJ2-5, is KAGVTQTPRYLIKTRGQQVTLSCSPISGHRSVSWYQQTPGQGLQFLFEYFSETQRNKGNFPGRFSGRQFSNSRSEMNVSTLELGDSALYLCASSLGDIGETQYFGPGTRLLVL.

This clone was counted a few times. The chain carries TRBV5-1 and TRBJ1-1; 9 nucleotides agree with TRBD1. The J segment lost 2 bases and the V segment lost 4 bases, leaving 9 bases of the junction unmatched. The CDR3 runs 16 residues. Germline CDR1 is SGHRS and CDR2 is YFSETQ. CDR3 residues: CASSPQQGASNTEAFF. CDR3 sequence (DNA): TGCGCCAGCAGCCCGCAACAGGGGGCGTCTAACACTGAAGCTTTCTTT.

The chain recombines TRBV27 with TRBJ2-3; D is unresolved. V shed 2 bases and J shed 0 bases, with 9 bases lying between them. The CDR3 runs 15 residues. Germline CDR1 and CDR2: MNHEY and SMNVEV (reference sequence). The CDR3 reads CASSLRFQSTDTQYF. The CDR3 DNA reads as TGTGCCAGCAGTTTAAGGTTCCAGAGCACAGATACGCAGTATTTT.

This rearrangement joins TRBV14 to TRBJ1-2; 9 bases fit TRBD1. Looked up from germline, CDR1 is SGHDN and CDR2 is FVKESK. V dropped 4 bases and J dropped 4; count of bases not matched to a gene: 10. The CDR3 totals 16 residues. Here the CDR3 DNA reads TGTGCCAGCAGCCTCAGCGGGGACAGGGCAGGCTATGGCTACACCTTC. It specifies CASSLSGDRAGYGYTF.

The chain employs TRBV15 and TRBJ2-4, with 8 nucleotides matching TRBD1. The germline CDR1 and CDR2 sequences are LNHNV and YYDKDF (reference sequence). The V gene end was trimmed by 4 bases and the J gene end by 2 bases; junction bases not matched to a gene: 7. The CDR3 loop spans 16 amino acids. This CDR3 is CATSTRQGSSKNIQYF. The CDR3, as DNA: TGTGCCACCAGCACAAGACAGGGGTCTTCCAAAAACATTCAGTACTTC.

The chain is built from TRBV5-1 and TRBJ2-5; D call uncertain. Trimming removed 0 bases from V and 5 bases from J, with 8 bases in between. The germline V gene encodes CDR1 SGHRS and CDR2 YFSETQ. The CDR3 sequence is 13 residues long. As DNA, the CDR3 is TGCGCCAGCAGCTTGGTGGTGGGCGAGACCCAGTACTTC. Residues: CASSLVVGETQYF.

The CDR3 coding sequence is TGCGCCAGCAGCCGAATAGCCGGGACAGGGCCCTACAATGAGCAGTTCTTC. Encoded protein: CASSRIAGTGPYNEQFF. The chain uses TRBV4-3 and TRBJ2-1; 9 bases match TRBD1. The CDR3 runs to 17 residues. CDR1 is LGHNA, CDR2 YSLEER, per germline. With V trimmed by 4 bases and J by 2 bases, 9 bases remained unmatched.

The CDR3 spells CASRIQANSNQPQHF. The CDR3 nucleotides are TGTGCCAGCAGAATACAGGCTAATAGCAATCAGCCCCAGCATTTT. This chain connects TRBV6-5 to TRBJ1-5; D may be TRBD1 (5 bases). CDR3 size: 15 residues. Germline V gene sequence: CDR1 MNHEY, CDR2 SVGAGI. Trimming took 6 bases from V and 0 from J, leaving 12 bases between them.

This chain connects TRBV28 to TRBJ2-4; TRBD2 aligns across 13 bases. V was clipped by 5 bases and J by 1 base; unmatched bases: 11. The CDR3 sequence is 19 residues long. Germline CDR1 reads MDHEN; CDR2 reads SYDVKM. This CDR3 is CASSPLAGGIIVAKNIQYF. CDR3 DNA: TGTGCCAGCAGTCCACTAGCGGGGGGGATAATTGTGGCCAAAAACATTCAGTACTTC.

This clone has just one count. Other DNA variants within this sample encode the same CDR3. V and J are TRBV30 and TRBJ2-4, with D tentatively TRBD1 or TRBD2 (6 bases each). V was clipped by 3 bases and J by 1 base, with 16 bases between them. Germline V CDR1 and CDR2: GTSNPN, SVGIG (reference sequence). The CDR3 runs to 16 residues. The CDR3 sequence is CAWRASLGGAKNIQYF. In DNA, the CDR3 is TGTGCCTGGAGAGCAAGCCTAGGGGGGGCCAAAAACATTCAGTACTTC. The full variable domain, its missing parts supplied by reference TRBV30 and TRBJ2-4, is SQTIHQWPATLVQPVGSPLSLECTVEGTSNPNLYWYRQAAGRGLQLLFYSVGIGQISSEVPQNLSASRPQDRQFILSSKKLLLSDSGFYLCAWRASLGGAKNIQYFGAGTRLSVL.

The chain combines TRBV29-1 with TRBJ2-7; tentatively, D is TRBD1 (6 bases). CDR1 and CDR2 from the germline V gene are SQVTM and ANQGSEA. The CDR3 totals 13 residues. Trimming took off 4 bases at V and 1 base at J, with 11 bases between the two ends. CDR3 region: CSVALTGSYEQYF. In DNA form, the CDR3 reads TGCAGCGTTGCCCTGACAGGATCCTACGAGCAGTACTTC.

Remarks on this clone: A junction boundary mismatches the germline segment, possibly from a read error. The chain links TRBV7-9 to TRBJ1-2; D may be TRBD1 (5 bases). The CDR3 spans 12 residues. From germline, CDR1 is SEHNR and CDR2 FQNEAQ (reference sequence). This chain's CDR3 is CASSHPGWGCTF. The CDR3 region has the DNA TGTGCCAGCAGCCACCCGGGGTGGGGCTGCACCTTC.

The chain uses TRBV6-5 and TRBJ2-2; 7 positions agree with TRBD1. The germline gives CDR1 MNHEY, CDR2 SVGAGI. With V trimmed by 8 bases and J by 5 bases, 11 bases remained unmatched. This CDR3 comprises 15 residues. The CDR3 sequence is CASQGGVFQTGELFF. CDR3 nucleotides: TGTGCCAGCCAAGGGGGCGTGTTTCAAACCGGGGAGCTGTTTTTT.

Here the CDR3 DNA reads TGCAGCGTTCTACCGCTAGGGGGTGAGACCCAGTACTTC. It encodes CSVLPLGGETQYF. The chain recombines TRBV29-1 with TRBJ2-5, with D perhaps matching TRBD1 (6 bases). Per germline, CDR1 SQVTM and CDR2 ANQGSEA. CDR3 length: 13 amino acids. V was trimmed by 5 bases and J by 5 bases, leaving 15 bases between them.

The V call is TRBV7-2, the J call TRBJ2-5; D not certain. CDR1 is SGHTA and CDR2 is FQGNSA in the germline V gene. V dropped 0 bases and J dropped 5 bases, with 10 bases sitting between them. The CDR3 loop spans 14 amino acids. The CDR3 reads CASSLALRSETQYF. The CDR3 nucleotides are TGTGCCAGCAGCTTAGCGCTAAGGTCCGAGACCCAGTACTTC.

This clone was found a few times. The chain has TRBV6-6 and TRBJ2-1; tentatively, D is TRBD1 (6 bases). The CDR3 has 15 amino acids. Trimming shortened V by 6 bases and J by 1 base, and 13 bases separated the two germline ends. Germline CDR1 is MNHNY and CDR2 is SVGAGI (reference sequence). This CDR3 is CASSQGLMSYNEQFF. The DNA for the CDR3 is TGTGCCAGCAGCCAGGGGTTAATGTCCTACAATGAGCAGTTCTTC.

The chain links TRBV30 to TRBJ2-5; a possible D gene is TRBD2 (6 bases). Trimming removed 2 bases at V and 2 bases at J, with 9 bases between. Germline CDR1 is GTSNPN and CDR2 is SVGIG (reference sequence). This CDR3 has 13 residues. CDR3 protein: CAWSRLGQETQYF. The CDR3 DNA reads TGTGCCTGGAGTCGACTAGGGCAAGAGACCCAGTACTTC.

The V and J genes are TRBV5-1 and TRBJ2-1; no reliable D call. Per germline, CDR1 SGHRS and CDR2 YFSETQ. Trimming took 1 base from V and 5 from J, leaving 13 bases between them. This CDR3 contains 15 residues. CDR3 sequence: CASSLSLRQNNEQFF. Written as DNA, the CDR3 is TGCGCCAGCAGCTTGTCCCTTCGGCAGAACAATGAGCAGTTCTTC. The entire variable domain, with the rest obtained from reference TRBV5-1 and TRBJ2-1, is as follows: KAGVTQTPRYLIKTRGQQVTLSCSPISGHRSVSWYQQTPGQGLQFLFEYFSETQRNKGNFPGRFSGRQFSNSRSEMNVSTLELGDSALYLCASSLSLRQNNEQFFGPGTRLTVL.

V is TRBV5-1 and J is TRBJ2-3; D is unclear. CDR3 size: 15 residues. V was cut by 5 bases and J by 1 base, with 14 bases left in between. Looked up from germline, CDR1 is SGHRS and CDR2 is YFSETQ. The CDR3 is CASRVWGIRTDTQYF. For the CDR3, the DNA is TGCGCCAGCAGAGTGTGGGGAATCCGCACAGATACGCAGTATTTT. Together with reference TRBV5-1 and TRBJ2-3, the CDR3 gives the full variable domain: KAGVTQTPRYLIKTRGQQVTLSCSPISGHRSVSWYQQTPGQGLQFLFEYFSETQRNKGNFPGRFSGRQFSNSRSEMNVSTLELGDSALYLCASRVWGIRTDTQYFGPGTRLTVL.

This clone was seen a handful of times. V gene TRBV11-2 combines with J gene TRBJ2-5; TRBD1 is a possible D gene (6 bases). From germline, CDR1 is SGHAT and CDR2 FQNNGV. Trimming removed 0 bases at V and 4 bases at J, with 15 bases between. This CDR3 is built from 16 residues. CDR3 amino acids: CASSLESSQGLETQYF. DNA for the CDR3: TGTGCCAGCAGCTTAGAAAGTTCACAGGGCTTAGAGACCCAGTACTTC.

This clone has a handful of counts. The rearrangement uses TRBV7-2 and TRBJ1-4; the D is unclear. V lost 2 bases and J lost 5, with 12 bases in between. CDR1 and CDR2 (germline): SGHTA, FQGNSA. The CDR3 length is 15 residues. The CDR3 spells CASSLFAQKNEKLFF. DNA for the CDR3: TGTGCCAGCAGCTTATTTGCACAGAAGAATGAAAAACTGTTTTTT.

V and J are TRBV7-8 and TRBJ2-5, with TRBD2 identical over 11 bases. V trimming: 1 base; J trimming: 4 bases; junction bases outside the gene matches: 5. Germline V gives CDR1 SGHVS, CDR2 FQNEAQ. The CDR3 has 16 amino acids. This chain's CDR3 is CASSLGLAGGPETQYF. The CDR3 coding sequence is TGTGCCAGCAGCTTAGGGCTAGCGGGGGGACCAGAGACCCAGTACTTC.

In its sample, this clone was seen a few times. This rearrangement joins TRBV28 to TRBJ2-7; D remains unclear. V lost 5 bases, J lost 0 bases, and 11 bases lay in between. Germline assignment: CDR1 MDHEN and CDR2 SYDVKM. The CDR3 consists of 14 residues. For the CDR3, the DNA is TGTGCCAGCAGTCGTGCCGGTAACTCCTACGAGCAGTACTTC. Amino acids: CASSRAGNSYEQYF.

Notes on this clone: The same CDR3 can be traced to other DNA sequences in this sample. CDR3 DNA: TGCGCCAGCAGCCTCGACGGTGAGACCCAGTACTTC. Translating it yields CASSLDGETQYF. The chain combines TRBV5-1 with TRBJ2-5; D gene uncertain. The CDR3 consists of 12 residues. Deletions cut 4 bases from V and 5 bases from J, with 9 bases between. The V gene's germline CDR1 is SGHRS and CDR2 YFSETQ. Variable domain in full (rest from reference TRBV5-1 and TRBJ2-5): KAGVTQTPRYLIKTRGQQVTLSCSPISGHRSVSWYQQTPGQGLQFLFEYFSETQRNKGNFPGRFSGRQFSNSRSEMNVSTLELGDSALYLCASSLDGETQYFGPGTRLLVL.

This clone was counted between two and nine times. J is TRBJ1-5 and V is TRBV19, with a weak D call TRBD1 (5 bases). The ends were cut back, 1 base at V and 7 bases at J, with 11 bases in the middle. The CDR3 runs 14 residues. Germline values: CDR1 LNHDA, CDR2 SQIVND (reference sequence). DNA for the CDR3: TGTGCCAGTAGTATAGCGTCAGGGAGACAGCCCCAGCATTTT. Amino acids: CASSIASGRQPQHF. Drawing the rest from reference TRBV19 and TRBJ1-5, the complete variable domain is DGGITQSPKYLFRKEGQNVTLSCEQNLNHDAMYWYRQDPGQGLRLIYYSQIVNDFQKGDIAEGYSVSREKKESFPLTVTSAQKNPTAFYLCASSIASGRQPQHFGDGTRLSIL.

The sample holds one count of this clone. The chain links TRBV2 to TRBJ2-7; D call uncertain. V was trimmed by 7 bases and J by 4 bases, leaving 8 bases between them. CDR1 is SNHLY, CDR2 FYNNEI, per germline. This CDR3 is 11 amino acids long. This CDR3 is CASTSRYEQYF. CDR3 in DNA: TGTGCCAGCACCTCAAGGTACGAGCAGTACTTC.